The entry below gives a single T cell receptor (beta chain) sequence along with its context. Its antigen has not been determined. The sample holds no much larger clone one base away, and base qualities are not on file. This record comes from a study of blood T cell repertoires in COVID-19 (dated by TCRdb to 2020 to 2022). Background on the whole study: Collaborator samples came from the United States, Italy and Spain and covered acute and convalescent phases of COVID-19. A de-identified subject ID, COVID-19 status, age in years and sex were almost always included in the sample metadata. A freely available public database, intended as a resource for researchers studying the immune response to SARS-CoV-2, is where the repertoires were released. The material from the prospective study consisted of cDNA or gDNA derived from T cells, B-cell-depleted T cells, or PBMCs. HLA class I and class II types, where available, came from metadata supplied by the sample provider rather than from assay-based typing. Samples came from the ongoing ImmuneRACE study (first 160 participants) plus 1,254 subjects from 6 global collaborators. Subjects who had been exposed to COVID-19, were actively infected with it, or had recovered from it provided the deeply sampled blood TCRbeta repertoires that made up the dataset. Study-wide conclusions, independent of this receptor: The quantity of clinical and demographic metadata differed by source and by participant and was supplied without curation.

TCRbeta CDR3 regions were amplified from genomic DNA using the immunoSEQ Assay, a bias-controlled multiplex PCR. From the authors' description of their analysis: Nucleated cell counts per sample were estimated from amplification of reference gene primers within the assay. To quantify the absolute abundance of each unique TCRbeta CDR3 rearrangement, sequence reads were collapsed and filtered. Productive Simpson clonality was computed per sample as the square root of Simpson's diversity index over productive rearrangements. Imported from immuneACCESS, the table was reduced by TCRdb to in-frame sequences with V and J called. These copies leave out some clones; in studies compared against another copy, an unresolved V gene accounts for under half, and the cause of the remainder is not known. V and J calls plus clone size are reproduced from that table; the DNA served to infer D and trimming. The sample includes 150,000 to 200,000 clones, with approximately 80% observed a single time. The ten largest account for about an eighth of the sample.

CDR1 SGHDT and CDR2 YYEEEE are derived from the germline V gene. At the junction V is shortened by 1 base and J by 9 bases, with 14 bases in between. The CDR3 goes from the cysteine to the phenylalanine over 14 residues. The read is trimmed to its CDR3 DNA, 42 bases read in frame from base 1. Participants in the prospective study were enrolled through a virtual design, were aged roughly 18 to 100 years, and lived in 20 to 30 United States geographic areas. Cohort assignment in the prospective study relied on participant-reported clinical history from a screening survey and a study questionnaire. Recovered participants in ImmuneRACE Cohort 3 were defined by two consecutive negative NP/OP PCR tests, clearance by a healthcare professional, or resolution of symptoms. Each participant in the prospective study had whole blood, serum and a nasopharyngeal or oropharyngeal swab collected by mobile phlebotomists. Prospective study participants could optionally give additional blood draws and questionnaires over an approximately 2-month period. Blood samples from the prospective study were shipped frozen or at room temperature prior to DNA extraction.

Sequenced input: PBMCs or T cells enriched from blood (not recorded which). This TCR derives from a man in his fifties or sixties who had recovered from COVID-19. Recombination linked TRBV5-6 to TRBJ1-5, with a tentative D gene TRBD1 over 5 matching bases. CDR3 protein: CASSLSGLGRPQHF. The base sequence is TGTGCCAGCAGCTTGTCAGGGTTGGGGCGGCCCCAGCATTTT. Here the CDR3 is joined to the reference TRBV5-6 and TRBJ1-5 genes, and the full variable domain is: DAGVTQSPTHLIKTRGQQVTLRCSPKSGHDTVSWYQQALGQGPQFIFQYYEEEERQRGNFPDRFSGHQFPNYSSELNVNALLLGDSALYLCASSLSGLGRPQHFGDGTRLSIL.